These 28 T cell receptor beta chains were all obtained from the same sample, sequenced in a study of blood T cell repertoires in COVID-19. This table comes from immunoSEQ multiplex PCR, and its TCRdb copy is limited to in-frame clones, with some not included. The sample yields tens of thousands of clones, roughly 90% seen once. Source material: peripheral blood. The receptors shown here come from a man at least 80 years old with acute or convalescent COVID-19.

The chain employs TRBV5-6 and TRBJ2-3; 11 positions agree with TRBD2. Trimming at V came to 2 bases and at J to 6 bases, leaving 5 bases not matched to a gene. The CDR3 has 15 amino acids. Germline values: CDR1 SGHDT, CDR2 YYEEEE. In nucleotides, the CDR3 is TGTGCCAGCAGCTTTAGCGGGGGGGCGGAGGATACGCAGTATTTT. This translates into CASSFSGGAEDTQYF.

The rearrangement uses TRBV15 and TRBJ2-7; D is undetermined. CDR1 and CDR2 (germline): LNHNV, YYDKDF (reference sequence). V lost 0 bases and J lost 3, with 3 bases in between. CDR3 length equals 12 residues. CDR3 in amino acids: CATSRDHYEQYF. CDR3 nucleotides: TGTGCCACCAGCAGAGATCACTACGAGCAGTACTTC.

The V call is TRBV7-9, the J call TRBJ2-3; D gene uncertain. V shed 4 bases and J shed 5 bases, with 19 bases lying between them. The CDR3 contains 16 residues. Germline V lookup: CDR1 SEHNR, CDR2 FQNEAQ (reference sequence). As DNA, the CDR3 is TGTGCCAGCAGCTCCCCCCCCTCTGGAGCGAAAGATACGCAGTATTTT. Amino acids: CASSSPPSGAKDTQYF.

This clone turned up a few times. V is TRBV7-8 and J is TRBJ2-6; D is possibly TRBD1 (6 bases). V gave up 11 bases and J gave up 2 bases, with 10 bases separating them. This CDR3 has 13 residues. CDR1 SGHVS and CDR2 FQNEAQ come from the germline V gene. The CDR3 DNA reads as TGTGCCTTCGACAGGCCTGGGGCCAACGTCCTGACTTTC. It translates to CAFDRPGANVLTF.

The CDR3 loop reads CASSPTSGGSYNEQFF. As DNA, the CDR3 is TGTGCCAGCAGCCCAACTAGCGGGGGTTCCTACAATGAGCAGTTCTTC. This sequence joins TRBV7-2 and TRBJ2-1, with 11 bases matching TRBD2. The CDR3 covers 16 residues. V was pared by 5 bases and J by 1 base, with 4 bases of the junction left unmatched. CDR1 SGHTA and CDR2 FQGNSA come from the germline V gene.

The chain links TRBV10-3 to TRBJ1-3; weak D call: TRBD1 (5 bases). The CDR3 length is 14 residues. The ends were cut back, 10 bases at V and 0 bases at J, with 13 bases in the middle. Germline V gives CDR1 ENHRY, CDR2 SYGVKD. CDR3 protein: CATATGISGNTIYF. CDR3 nucleotides: TGTGCCACCGCTACAGGAATCTCTGGAAACACCATATATTTT.

V usage is TRBV19 and J usage is TRBJ1-6, with D perhaps TRBD1 (6 bases). With 6 bases removed from V and 7 bases from J, the gap between germline ends came to 16 bases. The CDR3 is 15 amino acids. Germline V lookup: CDR1 LNHDA, CDR2 SQIVND (reference sequence). Here the CDR3 reads CASRQNRDLNSPLHF. Here the CDR3 DNA reads TGTGCCAGTAGACAGAACAGGGATTTGAATTCACCCCTCCACTTT.

This clone showed up just a few times. The chain employs TRBV7-2 and TRBJ1-2, with 9 bases fitting TRBD1. CDR3 length equals 15 residues. Unmatched junction bases numbered 7, after V lost 3 bases and J lost 5 bases. Germline lookup yields CDR1 SGHTA and CDR2 FQGNSA. CDR3 DNA: TGTGCCAGCAGCTTGGGACAGGGACTTGGATATGGCTACACCTTC. This encodes CASSLGQGLGYGYTF. The entire variable domain, with the rest obtained from reference TRBV7-2 and TRBJ1-2, is as follows: GAGVSQSPSNKVTEKGKDVELRCDPISGHTALYWYRQSLGQGLEFLIYFQGNSAPDKSGLPSDRFSAERTGGSVSTLTIQRTQQEDSAVYLCASSLGQGLGYGYTFGSGTRLTVV.

This chain uses TRBV18 with TRBJ1-5; D possibly corresponds to TRBD1 (6 bases). Germline V gene sequence: CDR1 KGHSH, CDR2 LQKENI. This CDR3 region has 15 residues. Trimming took off 3 bases at V and 1 base at J, with 10 bases between the two ends. CDR3 sequence (DNA): TGTGCCAGCTCACCGGGGGGGGCAAGCAATCAGCCCCAGCATTTT. Translation gives CASSPGGASNQPQHF.

In its sample, this clone ranks as medium-sized. The genes are TRBV9 and TRBJ1-2; TRBD1 aligns across 8 bases. The V gene's germline CDR1 is SGDLS and CDR2 YYNGEE. V lost 3 bases to trimming and J lost 6 bases; unmatched junction nucleotides: 13. This CDR3 spans 16 amino acids. The CDR3 coding sequence is TGTGCCAGCAGCGCGGGCCAGGCAGGGGGCGGCAATGGCTACACCTTC. Translating it yields CASSAGQAGGGNGYTF.

The sample holds one count of this clone. The chain couples TRBV9 to TRBJ1-2, with 12 bases lining up with TRBD1. The V and J ends lost 4 bases and 8 bases, in that order; junction bases with no gene match: 15. CDR1 and CDR2 (germline): SGDLS, YYNGEE. The CDR3 runs 17 residues. The CDR3 coding sequence is TGTGCCAGCAGCCTCTCCGGGACAGGGGGCGCCGTGGAAGGCTACACCTTC. As protein: CASSLSGTGGAVEGYTF.

This chain uses TRBV2 with TRBJ2-7; 7 bases agree with TRBD1. Germline V gene lookup returns CDR1 SNHLY and CDR2 FYNNEI. The CDR3 has 14 residues. The V gene end was trimmed by 7 bases and the J gene end by 1 base; junction bases not matched to a gene: 7. The CDR3 bases are TGTGCCAGCATCAGGGGGTACCAATCCTACGAGCAGTACTTC. This codes for CASIRGYQSYEQYF.

This clone was observed a few times. The chain recombines TRBV19 with TRBJ1-6, with TRBD1 matching 7 bases. V was clipped by 3 bases and J by 11 bases; unmatched bases: 10. The CDR3 totals 15 residues. CDR1 is LNHDA and CDR2 is SQIVND in the germline V gene (reference sequence). CDR3 sequence: CASSILRQGEAPLHF. The CDR3 DNA reads TGTGCCAGTAGTATTTTAAGACAGGGAGAAGCACCCCTCCACTTT. Based on the CDR3 plus reference TRBV19 and TRBJ1-6, the full variable domain is DGGITQSPKYLFRKEGQNVTLSCEQNLNHDAMYWYRQDPGQGLRLIYYSQIVNDFQKGDIAEGYSVSREKKESFPLTVTSAQKNPTAFYLCASSILRQGEAPLHFGNGTRLTVT.

The chain recombines TRBV11-2 with TRBJ1-6, with D unclear. Trimming left V 4 bases short and J 6 bases short, with 13 bases between. CDR3 length: 15 residues. Germline-derived CDR1 and CDR2 are SGHAT and FQNNGV. The CDR3 here is CASSSRAGVNSPLHF. CDR3 nucleotides: TGTGCCAGCAGCTCGAGGGCAGGCGTTAATTCACCCCTCCACTTT. The full variable domain, with the rest looked up from reference TRBV11-2 and TRBJ1-6, is EAGVAQSPRYKIIEKRQSVAFWCNPISGHATLYWYQQILGQGPKLLIQFQNNGVVDDSQLPKDRFSAERLKGVDSTLKIQPAKLEDSAVYLCASSSRAGVNSPLHFGNGTRLTVT.

The gene calls are TRBV7-8 and TRBJ1-5; possibly TRBD1 for D (5 bases). V shed 2 bases and J shed 4 bases, with 9 bases lying between them. This CDR3 has 14 amino acids. Germline V gene data show CDR1 as SGHVS and CDR2 as FQNEAQ. The CDR3 region is CASSLRQINQPQHF. The CDR3 DNA reads as TGTGCCAGCAGCTTAAGACAGATAAATCAGCCCCAGCATTTT.

This clone was detected once. V usage is TRBV7-2 and J usage is TRBJ1-4; D may be TRBD1 (6 bases). Germline V gives CDR1 SGHTA, CDR2 FQGNSA. V was trimmed by 4 bases and J by 10 bases, leaving 13 bases between them. CDR3 length: 13 residues. CDR3 residues: CASSSGTTRKLFF. The CDR3 DNA follows: TGTGCCAGCAGCTCGGGGACAACTCGAAAACTGTTTTTT.

This clone was observed once. The rearrangement joins TRBV18 to TRBJ2-6; 7 nucleotides line up with TRBD2. With V trimmed by 2 bases and J by 2 bases, 0 bases remained unmatched. The CDR3 extends over 15 amino acids. CDR1 KGHSH and CDR2 LQKENI come from the germline V gene. In DNA form, the CDR3 reads TGTGCCAGCTCACCAGCGGGGGCTGGGGCCAACGTCCTGACTTTC. It codes for CASSPAGAGANVLTF.

The chain recombines TRBV7-2 with TRBJ2-6, with D perhaps matching TRBD2 (6 bases). The CDR3 totals 16 residues. The V gene lost 1 base and the J gene lost 0 bases, with 7 bases spanning the gap. Germline CDR1 reads SGHTA; CDR2 reads FQGNSA. The CDR3 loop is CASSLGGVSGANVLTF. CDR3 nucleotides: TGTGCCAGCAGCTTAGGCGGGGTCTCTGGGGCCAACGTCCTGACTTTC.

The J gene is TRBJ1-4, the V gene TRBV10-1, with D possibly matching TRBD1 (5 bases). V was shortened by 8 bases and J by 7 bases, with 14 bases between the two germline ends. CDR1 and CDR2 (germline): WNHNN, SYGVQD (reference sequence). CDR3 length: 13 amino acids. The CDR3 coding sequence is TGCGCCAGCCAACAGGCCTGGGGTGAAAAACTGTTTTTT. Protein product: CASQQAWGEKLFF.

The rearrangement joins TRBV7-9 to TRBJ1-5; tentative D call: TRBD1 (5 bases). From germline, CDR1 is SEHNR and CDR2 FQNEAQ (reference sequence). V shed 1 base and J shed 7 bases, with 8 bases lying between them. This CDR3 comprises 13 residues. The CDR3 coding sequence is TGTGCCAGCAGCTTAGGGGGGGGGCAGCCCCAGCATTTT. Its protein product is CASSLGGGQPQHF.

This clone appeared once. The V gene is TRBV4-1, the J gene TRBJ2-6; TRBD2 agrees at 7 bases. The CDR3 covers 20 residues. Unmatched junction bases numbered 13, after V lost 1 base and J lost 1 base. Germline CDR1 is MGHRA and CDR2 is YSYEKL. The CDR3 DNA reads TGCGCCAGCAGCCAAGTAGTTACGGGCGGGGGTGCTTCTGGGGCCAACGTCCTGACTTTC. Amino acid sequence: CASSQVVTGGGASGANVLTF.

CDR3 region: CAISPGGYTEAFF. The CDR3 DNA sequence: TGTGCCATAAGCCCGGGTGGGTACACTGAAGCTTTCTTT. The chain couples TRBV30 to TRBJ1-1; D is ambiguous. This CDR3 is built from 13 residues. V was cut by 8 bases and J by 3 bases, with 16 bases left in between. Germline V CDR1 and CDR2: GTSNPN, SVGIG (reference sequence).

V and J are TRBV9 and TRBJ1-1; no clear D. The CDR3 length is 16 residues. The germline V gene encodes CDR1 SGDLS and CDR2 YYNGEE. V lost 4 bases, J lost 0 bases, and 16 bases lay in between. The CDR3 DNA follows: TGTGCCAGCAGCCCCCGAGAAGCGGGGTTGAACACTGAAGCTTTCTTT. Encoded protein: CASSPREAGLNTEAFF. The full variable domain, its missing parts supplied by reference TRBV9 and TRBJ1-1, is DSGVTQTPKHLITATGQRVTLRCSPRSGDLSVYWYQQSLDQGLQFLIQYYNGEERAKGNILERFSAQQFPDLHSELNLSSLELGDSALYFCASSPREAGLNTEAFFGQGTRLTVV.

This chain links TRBV19 with TRBJ1-2; 7 bases fit TRBD1. This CDR3 is built from 14 residues. Trimming took 4 bases from V and 10 from J; bases not matched to a gene: 12. Germline V gives CDR1 LNHDA, CDR2 SQIVND (reference sequence). The CDR3, as DNA: TGTGCCAGTAGTACGGACTCGACAGGGAACTTCTACACCTTC. Translated, it gives CASSTDSTGNFYTF.

This clone occurred once. The CDR3: CATAGALGDTQYF. The CDR3, as DNA: TGTGCCACCGCGGGAGCCCTCGGCGATACGCAGTATTTT. This rearrangement joins TRBV24-1 to TRBJ2-3, with TRBD2 identical over 7 bases. CDR3 length equals 13 residues. The ends lost 9 bases at V and 6 bases at J; junction bases unmatched: 8. Per germline, CDR1 KGHDR and CDR2 SFDVKD.

The chain employs TRBV5-1 and TRBJ2-3; 12 positions agree with TRBD2. J lost 4 bases, V lost 4 bases, and 7 bases had no gene match. Germline loops: CDR1 SGHRS, CDR2 YFSETQ. There are 16 residues in the CDR3. For the CDR3, the DNA is TGCGCCAGCAGCACACCGGGACTAGCGGGTTCAGATACGCAGTATTTT. This encodes CASSTPGLAGSDTQYF.

This sequence joins TRBV10-1 and TRBJ1-2, with 10 bases matching TRBD1. Germline CDR1 WNHNN, CDR2 SYGVQD (reference sequence). J was trimmed by 8 bases and V by 2 bases; bases with no gene match: 8. This CDR3 region has 15 residues. For the CDR3, the DNA is TGCGCCAGCAGTGAGCGGGACAGGGGTCGTGAAGGCTACACCTTC. Protein sequence: CASSERDRGREGYTF.

CDR3 in amino acids: CATSSGPGGAASPLHF. CDR3 coding DNA: TGTGCCACCAGCAGCGGTCCTGGGGGGGCTGCTTCACCCCTCCACTTT. V and J are TRBV15 and TRBJ1-6, with a tentative D call TRBD1 (6 bases). Trimming took 3 bases from V and 9 from J, leaving 18 bases between them. Looked up from germline, CDR1 is LNHNV and CDR2 is YYDKDF (reference sequence). The CDR3 extends over 16 amino acids.